The sequence of this TCR beta chain was determined in a study of T cells after yellow fever vaccination. The germline V gene encodes CDR1 SEHNR and CDR2 FQNEAQ (reference sequence). V lost 6 bases, J lost 5 bases, and 18 bases stayed unmatched. This CDR3 comprises 18 residues. A note on this clonotype: What it binds is not known.

MiXCR was run by TCRdb on the 5' RACE reads, yielding one entry per CDR3 protein. The sample has about 300,000 distinct CDR3 sequences, approximately 7% seen once. Overall study findings and caveats: Reappearance after the booster was seen for most primary-vaccination clones, at 96% CD4 and less than 90% CD8. Abundant clonotypes from the bulk population could contaminate FACS-sorted repertoires.

This clonotype was obtained from a man between 18 and 29 years old who received the YFV17D yellow fever vaccine. This chain links TRBV7-9 with TRBJ2-5; TRBD1 aligns across 10 bases. The input for sequencing was PBMCs, taken roughly 45 days after the first yellow fever vaccination. The CDR3 loop reads CASSKPLGQGPLGETQYF. For the CDR3, the DNA is TGTGCCAGCAGTAAGCCCCTGGGACAGGGGCCTCTGGGGGAGACCCAGTACTTC. Supplemented by reference TRBV7-9 and TRBJ2-5, the full variable domain reads DTGVSQNPRHKITKRGQNVTFRCDPISEHNRLYWYRQTLGQGPEFLTYFQNEAQLEKSRLLSDRFSAERPKGSFSTLEIQRTEQGDSAMYLCASSKPLGQGPLGETQYFGPGTRLLVL.